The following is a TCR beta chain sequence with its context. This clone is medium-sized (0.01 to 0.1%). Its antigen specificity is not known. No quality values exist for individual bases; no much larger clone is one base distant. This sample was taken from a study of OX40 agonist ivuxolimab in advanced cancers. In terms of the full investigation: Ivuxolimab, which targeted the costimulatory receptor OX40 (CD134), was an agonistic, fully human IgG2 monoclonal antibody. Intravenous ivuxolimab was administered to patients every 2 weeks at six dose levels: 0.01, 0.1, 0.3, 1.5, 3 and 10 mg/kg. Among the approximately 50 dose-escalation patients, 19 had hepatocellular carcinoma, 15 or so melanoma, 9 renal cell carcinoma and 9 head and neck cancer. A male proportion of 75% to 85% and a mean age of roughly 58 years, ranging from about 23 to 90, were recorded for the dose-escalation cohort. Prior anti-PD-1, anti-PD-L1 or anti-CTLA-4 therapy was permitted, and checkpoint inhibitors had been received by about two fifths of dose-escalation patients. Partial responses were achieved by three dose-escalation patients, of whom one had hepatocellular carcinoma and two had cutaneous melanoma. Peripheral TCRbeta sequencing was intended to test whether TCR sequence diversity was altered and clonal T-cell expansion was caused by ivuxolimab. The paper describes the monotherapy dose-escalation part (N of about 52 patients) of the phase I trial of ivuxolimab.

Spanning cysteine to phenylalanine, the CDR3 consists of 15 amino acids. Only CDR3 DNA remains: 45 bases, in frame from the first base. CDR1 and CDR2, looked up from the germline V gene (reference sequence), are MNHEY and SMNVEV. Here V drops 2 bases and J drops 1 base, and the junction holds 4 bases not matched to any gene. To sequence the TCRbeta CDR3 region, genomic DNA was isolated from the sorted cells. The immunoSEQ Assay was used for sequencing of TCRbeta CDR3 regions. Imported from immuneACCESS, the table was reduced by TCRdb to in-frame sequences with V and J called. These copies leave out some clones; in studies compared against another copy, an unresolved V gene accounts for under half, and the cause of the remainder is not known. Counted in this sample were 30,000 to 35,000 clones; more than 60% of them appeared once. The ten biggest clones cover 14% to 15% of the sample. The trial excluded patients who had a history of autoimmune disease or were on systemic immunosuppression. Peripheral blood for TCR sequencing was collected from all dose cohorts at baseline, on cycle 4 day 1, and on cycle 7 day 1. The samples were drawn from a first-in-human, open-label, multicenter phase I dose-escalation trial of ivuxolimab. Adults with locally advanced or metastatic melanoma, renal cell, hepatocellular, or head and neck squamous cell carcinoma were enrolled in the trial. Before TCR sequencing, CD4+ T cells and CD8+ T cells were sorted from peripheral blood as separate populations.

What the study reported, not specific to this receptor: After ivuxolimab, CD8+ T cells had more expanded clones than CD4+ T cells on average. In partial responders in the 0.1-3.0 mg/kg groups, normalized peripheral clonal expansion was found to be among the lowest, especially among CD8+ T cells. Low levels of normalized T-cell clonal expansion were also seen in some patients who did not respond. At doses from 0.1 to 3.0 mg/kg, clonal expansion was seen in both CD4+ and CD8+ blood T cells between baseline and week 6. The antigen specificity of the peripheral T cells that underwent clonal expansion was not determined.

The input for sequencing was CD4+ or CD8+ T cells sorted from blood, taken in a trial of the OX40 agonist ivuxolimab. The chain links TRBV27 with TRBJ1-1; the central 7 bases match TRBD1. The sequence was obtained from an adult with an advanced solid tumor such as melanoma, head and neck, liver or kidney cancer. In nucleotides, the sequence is TGTGCCAGCAGTTTAAGGGGGCTGGGGAACACTGAAGCTTTCTTT. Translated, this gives CASSLRGLGNTEAFF.